This T cell receptor beta chain was recovered during a study of CD8 T cells in Susac syndrome. Across the whole study: Treatment at blood withdrawal was none, corticosteroids, or intravenous immunoglobulin alone in Susac syndrome patients.

CDR1 is SGHTA and CDR2 is FQGNSA in the germline V gene. This CDR3 has 14 amino acids. Between the trimmed V and J ends, which lost 5 bases and 5 bases, there was a span of 15 bases. When the RNA was reverse transcribed, random hexamers were used with an input of roughly 0.45 to 1 ug. The TCR beta CDR3 was amplified by immunoSEQ multiplex PCR across 54 Vbeta, 13 Jbeta. One entry per CDR3 protein, called by TCRdb with MiXCR from the immunoSEQ multiplex PCR reads. Of about 180,000 distinct CDR3 sequences detected, about 93% appear once; the ten largest clones hold 0.099%. To note about this clonotype: Its target is not known.

General study findings and limits: The CD4+ T cell repertoires from Susac syndrome exhibited no clonal expansion.

This chain connects TRBV7-2 to TRBJ1-2; D is unclear. The sample consisted of CD4+ T cells from PBMCs. This TCR was recovered from a human donor with Susac syndrome. Written as DNA, the CDR3 is TGTGCCAGCAGCCAACAGTCCCGCGGGTATGGCTACACCTTC. Protein product: CASSQQSRGYGYTF. Complete variable domain (other parts from reference TRBV7-2 and TRBJ1-2): GAGVSQSPSNKVTEKGKDVELRCDPISGHTALYWYRQSLGQGLEFLIYFQGNSAPDKSGLPSDRFSAERTGGSVSTLTIQRTQQEDSAVYLCASSQQSRGYGYTFGSGTRLTVV.